A few counts support the clone carrying this TCR beta chain. Its antigen is not known. A second 7 to 11 cycle PCR used barcoded and J-beta primers. MiXCR was run by TCRdb on the 5' RACE reads, yielding one entry per CDR3 protein. The sample has almost 550,000 distinct CDR3 sequences, more than 20% seen once. CDR1 and CDR2 (germline): DFQATT, SNEGSKA (reference sequence). V lost 5 bases, J lost 5 bases, and 12 bases lay in between. The CDR3 is made up of 13 amino acids. These data are taken from a study of blood T cells in healthy people across ages. In the study overall: About one barcoded TCR beta cDNA was captured per two T cells.

Study outcomes and limitations: Observed TCR beta diversity showed a strong correlation with the percentage of naive T cells as measured by flow cytometry.

Separately, the same data were catalogued under a study of T cells of mothers and their children. This second study says: Slightly higher overlap, not significant, was seen in related mother-child pairs than in unrelated pairs. Detection of persistent microchimeric T cell clones did not occur.

This TCR derives from a boy aged 5 to 17 in good health. This chain connects TRBV20-1 to TRBJ1-4; D is possibly TRBD1 (6 bases). Input material: blood. The CDR3 sequence: CSAQGGANEKLFF. In DNA, the CDR3 is TGCAGTGCTCAAGGGGGGGCAAATGAAAAACTGTTTTTT.